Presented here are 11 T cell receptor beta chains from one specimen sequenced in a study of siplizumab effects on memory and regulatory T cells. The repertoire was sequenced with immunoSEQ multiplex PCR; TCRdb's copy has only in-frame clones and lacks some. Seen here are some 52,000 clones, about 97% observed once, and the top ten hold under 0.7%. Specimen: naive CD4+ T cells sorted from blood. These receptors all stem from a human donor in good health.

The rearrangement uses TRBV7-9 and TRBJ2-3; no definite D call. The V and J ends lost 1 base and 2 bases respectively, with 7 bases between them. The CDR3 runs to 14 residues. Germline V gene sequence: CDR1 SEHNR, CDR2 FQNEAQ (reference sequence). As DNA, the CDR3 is TGTGCCAGCAGCTTAGATCCAGTCACAGATACGCAGTATTTT. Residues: CASSLDPVTDTQYF.

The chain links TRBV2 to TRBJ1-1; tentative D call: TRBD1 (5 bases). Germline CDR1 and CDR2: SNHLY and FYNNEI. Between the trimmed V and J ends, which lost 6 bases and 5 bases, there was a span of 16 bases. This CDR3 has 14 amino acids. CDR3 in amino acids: CASSAGRDRTEAFF. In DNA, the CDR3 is TGTGCCAGCAGCGCGGGACGGGATAGGACTGAAGCTTTCTTT.

This CDR3 is CASIGGATTAGNTIYF. The CDR3, as DNA: TGTGCCAGTATCGGGGGCGCAACAACGGCCGGAAACACCATATATTTT. The V gene is TRBV19, the J gene TRBJ1-3; D perhaps matches TRBD1 (6 bases). There are 16 residues in the CDR3. The V and J ends lost 7 bases and 4 bases respectively, with 20 bases between them. Germline V CDR1 and CDR2: LNHDA, SQIVND (reference sequence).

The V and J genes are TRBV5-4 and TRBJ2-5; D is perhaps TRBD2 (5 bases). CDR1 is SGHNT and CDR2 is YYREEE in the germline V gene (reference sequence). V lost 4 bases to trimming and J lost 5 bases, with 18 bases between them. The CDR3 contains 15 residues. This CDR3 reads CASSPRTRSHETQYF. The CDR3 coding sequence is TGTGCCAGCAGCCCCCGAACTAGGAGCCACGAGACCCAGTACTTC.

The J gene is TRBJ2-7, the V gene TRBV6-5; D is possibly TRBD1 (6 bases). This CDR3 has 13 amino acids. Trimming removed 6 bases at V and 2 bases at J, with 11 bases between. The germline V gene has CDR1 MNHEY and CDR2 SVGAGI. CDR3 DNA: TGTGCCAGCAGCCAAAGACAGGCCTACGAGCAGTACTTC. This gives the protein CASSQRQAYEQYF.

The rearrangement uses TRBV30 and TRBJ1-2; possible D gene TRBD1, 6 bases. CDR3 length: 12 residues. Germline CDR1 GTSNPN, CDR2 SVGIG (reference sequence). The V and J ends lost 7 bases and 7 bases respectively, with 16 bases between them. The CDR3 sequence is CASKGGRFGYTF. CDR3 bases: TGTGCCTCCAAGGGGGGTAGGTTTGGCTACACCTTC.

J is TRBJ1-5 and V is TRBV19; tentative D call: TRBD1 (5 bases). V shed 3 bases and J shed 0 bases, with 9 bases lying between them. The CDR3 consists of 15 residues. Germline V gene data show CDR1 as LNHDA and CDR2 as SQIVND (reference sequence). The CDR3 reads CASSMAGFSNQPQHF. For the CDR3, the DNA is TGTGCCAGTAGTATGGCAGGGTTTAGCAATCAGCCCCAGCATTTT. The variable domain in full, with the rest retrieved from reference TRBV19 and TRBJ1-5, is DGGITQSPKYLFRKEGQNVTLSCEQNLNHDAMYWYRQDPGQGLRLIYYSQIVNDFQKGDIAEGYSVSREKKESFPLTVTSAQKNPTAFYLCASSMAGFSNQPQHFGDGTRLSIL.

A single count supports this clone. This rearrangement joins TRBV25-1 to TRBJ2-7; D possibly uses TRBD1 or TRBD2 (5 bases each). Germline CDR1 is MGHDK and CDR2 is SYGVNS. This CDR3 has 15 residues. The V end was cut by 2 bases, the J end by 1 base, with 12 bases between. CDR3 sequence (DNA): TGTGCCAGCAGTGAACACGGGACGGGATCCTACGAGCAGTACTTC. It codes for CASSEHGTGSYEQYF.

The CDR3 DNA reads TGTGCCAGCAGCCAAGAAAAGAGGAACACCGGGGAGCTGTTTTTT. It codes for CASSQEKRNTGELFF. The chain uses TRBV4-2 and TRBJ2-2; unclear D gene. The germline V and J ends were trimmed by 0 bases and 1 base, with 6 bases remaining between them. The CDR3 runs to 15 residues. Germline assignment: CDR1 LGHNA and CDR2 YNFKEQ.

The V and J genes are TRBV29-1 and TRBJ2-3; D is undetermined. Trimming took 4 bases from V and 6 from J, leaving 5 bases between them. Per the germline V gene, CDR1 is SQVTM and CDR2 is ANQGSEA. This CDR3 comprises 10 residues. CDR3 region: CSVVLDTQYF. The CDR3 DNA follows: TGCAGCGTTGTTCTGGATACGCAGTATTTT.

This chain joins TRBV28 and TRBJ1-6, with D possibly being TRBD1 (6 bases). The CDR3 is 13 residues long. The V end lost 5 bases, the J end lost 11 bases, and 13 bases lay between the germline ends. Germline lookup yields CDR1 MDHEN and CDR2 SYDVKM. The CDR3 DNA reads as TGTGCCAGCAGTCCAGGGGTTATCGCACCCCTCCACTTT. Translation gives CASSPGVIAPLHF.